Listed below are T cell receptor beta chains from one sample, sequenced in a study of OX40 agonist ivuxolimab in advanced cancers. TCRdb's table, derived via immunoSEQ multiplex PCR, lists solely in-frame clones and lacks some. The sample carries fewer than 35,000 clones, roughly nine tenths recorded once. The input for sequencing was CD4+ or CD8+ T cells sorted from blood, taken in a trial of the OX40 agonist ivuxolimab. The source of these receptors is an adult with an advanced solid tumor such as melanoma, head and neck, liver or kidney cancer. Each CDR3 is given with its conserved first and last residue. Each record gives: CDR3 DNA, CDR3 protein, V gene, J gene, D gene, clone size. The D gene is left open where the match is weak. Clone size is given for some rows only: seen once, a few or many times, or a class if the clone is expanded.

CDR3 DNA: TGTGCCAGCAGCTTAGGGGTTGGGTCTGAAGCTTTCTTT; CDR3 protein: CASSLGVGSEAFF; V gene: TRBV5-4; J gene: TRBJ1-1; D gene: .; clone size: once
CDR3 DNA: TGTGCCAGTAGTCCCGGGTCCCCGAACTACTCTGGGGCCAACGTCCTGACTTTC; CDR3 protein: CASSPGSPNYSGANVLTF; V gene: TRBV19; J gene: TRBJ2-6; D gene: .; clone size: few
CDR3 DNA: TGTGCCAGCAGTGACCCCCCGGTGGGATCAACAAATGAAAAACTGTTTTTT; CDR3 protein: CASSDPPVGSTNEKLFF; V gene: TRBV2; J gene: TRBJ1-4; D gene: .; clone size: .
CDR3 DNA: TGTGCCAGCAGCTTAAATGGCTTTCAAGAGACCCAGTACTTC; CDR3 protein: CASSLNGFQETQYF; V gene: TRBV7-8; J gene: TRBJ2-5; D gene: .; clone size: .
CDR3 DNA: TGTGCCAGCAGCTTAGGAGGGGACACTGAAGCTTTCTTT; CDR3 protein: CASSLGGDTEAFF; V gene: TRBV11-2; J gene: TRBJ1-1; D gene: .; clone size: .
CDR3 DNA: TGCGCCAGCAGCTTGGGAGATTGGGGGCCTTTGAACACTGAAGCTTTCTTT; CDR3 protein: CASSLGDWGPLNTEAFF; V gene: TRBV5-1; J gene: TRBJ1-1; D gene: .; clone size: .
CDR3 DNA: TGTGCCAGCAGCGAACAACAGGGCATGAACACTGAAGCTTTCTTT; CDR3 protein: CASSEQQGMNTEAFF; V gene: TRBV7-3; J gene: TRBJ1-1; D gene: .; clone size: .
CDR3 DNA: TGCACCGCGGTGGGGAGTATAGGGTCCAACAATGAGCAGTTCTTC; CDR3 protein: CTAVGSIGSNNEQFF; V gene: TRBV29-1; J gene: TRBJ2-1; D gene: .; clone size: .
CDR3 DNA: TGTGCCAGCAGCTTAGTTCCGGGTCAGGGCGGCTCTGGAAACACCATATATTTT; CDR3 protein: CASSLVPGQGGSGNTIYF; V gene: TRBV11-2; J gene: TRBJ1-3; D gene: .; clone size: .
CDR3 DNA: TGTGCCAGCAGCTCAACCTGGGACAGGGGTTCAGATACGCAGTATTTT; CDR3 protein: CASSSTWDRGSDTQYF; V gene: TRBV11-2; J gene: TRBJ2-3; D gene: TRBD1; clone size: .
CDR3 DNA: TGTGCCAGCAGTTACTCGCGGATTTACGAGCAGTACTTC; CDR3 protein: CASSYSRIYEQYF; V gene: TRBV6-6; J gene: TRBJ2-7; D gene: .; clone size: .
CDR3 DNA: TGTGCCAGCAGCTTAAGTTGGGGGGGCAGGGATTCAGACGAAAAACTGTTTTTT; CDR3 protein: CASSLSWGGRDSDEKLFF; V gene: TRBV7-8; J gene: TRBJ1-4; D gene: .; clone size: .
CDR3 DNA: TGTGCCAGCAGTCTGGACAGGGGGAACTACGAGCAGTACTTC; CDR3 protein: CASSLDRGNYEQYF; V gene: TRBV27; J gene: TRBJ2-7; D gene: TRBD1; clone size: .
CDR3 DNA: TGTGCCAGCAGCTTAGCCGGGGCTAGCGGGGCCTACACAGATACGCAGTATTTT; CDR3 protein: CASSLAGASGAYTDTQYF; V gene: TRBV7-9; J gene: TRBJ2-3; D gene: TRBD2; clone size: .
CDR3 DNA: TGTGCCAGCAGTTTATCCGGGCGCGAGCAGTACTTC; CDR3 protein: CASSLSGREQYF; V gene: TRBV27; J gene: TRBJ2-7; D gene: .; clone size: .
CDR3 DNA: TGTGCCATCAGTGAGCGGACAGGGCGCTATGGCTACACCTTC; CDR3 protein: CAISERTGRYGYTF; V gene: TRBV10-3; J gene: TRBJ1-2; D gene: TRBD1; clone size: .
CDR3 DNA: TGCGCCAGCACACAGGGGGGTGGTTCACCCCTCCACTTT; CDR3 protein: CASTQGGGSPLHF; V gene: TRBV4-1; J gene: TRBJ1-6; D gene: TRBD1; clone size: .
CDR3 DNA: TGTGCCAGCAGCCCCGCGCCGGGGGGGTCCTACAATGAGCAGTTCTTC; CDR3 protein: CASSPAPGGSYNEQFF; V gene: TRBV9; J gene: TRBJ2-1; D gene: TRBD2; clone size: once
CDR3 DNA: TGTGCCACCAGCGAACCGGGACCCTACGAGCAGTACTTC; CDR3 protein: CATSEPGPYEQYF; V gene: TRBV15; J gene: TRBJ2-7; D gene: .; clone size: .
CDR3 DNA: TGTGCCAGCAGTTACTCGAGCTACCAGAGCACAGATACGCAGTATTTT; CDR3 protein: CASSYSSYQSTDTQYF; V gene: TRBV6-5; J gene: TRBJ2-3; D gene: .; clone size: once
CDR3 DNA: TGTGCTAGTGGTCCCGGGACAGGGTTATACAATGAGCAGTTCTTC; CDR3 protein: CASGPGTGLYNEQFF; V gene: TRBV12-5; J gene: TRBJ2-1; D gene: TRBD1; clone size: .
CDR3 DNA: TGTGCCAGCAGTTTGGGCTATGGGGGAAACAATGAGCAGTTCTTC; CDR3 protein: CASSLGYGGNNEQFF; V gene: TRBV27; J gene: TRBJ2-1; D gene: .; clone size: .
CDR3 DNA: TGTGCCAGCAGCTCGGGACGGGGAGATACGCAGTATTTT; CDR3 protein: CASSSGRGDTQYF; V gene: TRBV7-6; J gene: TRBJ2-3; D gene: .; clone size: once
CDR3 DNA: TGCGCCAGCACCCCTCCCGCCTCGGCGGGTTACGAGCAGTACTTC; CDR3 protein: CASTPPASAGYEQYF; V gene: TRBV5-1; J gene: TRBJ2-7; D gene: .; clone size: .
CDR3 DNA: TGTGCCAGCGACGCAGGTTATCAGCCCCAGCATTTT; CDR3 protein: CASDAGYQPQHF; V gene: TRBV6-1; J gene: TRBJ1-5; D gene: .; clone size: .
CDR3 DNA: TGTGCCAGCAGCCCGTATTACCTATCGATAGACAGGGAGGGGGCCAACGTCCTGACTTTC; CDR3 protein: CASSPYYLSIDREGANVLTF; V gene: TRBV5-4; J gene: TRBJ2-6; D gene: TRBD1; clone size: .
CDR3 DNA: TGCAGCGTTGTCGAGTCTGATACCGGGGAGCTGTTTTTT; CDR3 protein: CSVVESDTGELFF; V gene: TRBV29-1; J gene: TRBJ2-2; D gene: .; clone size: .
CDR3 DNA: TGTGCCAGCAGTTCAACAGGGTTGGATGGCTACACCTTC; CDR3 protein: CASSSTGLDGYTF; V gene: TRBV27; J gene: TRBJ1-2; D gene: .; clone size: .
CDR3 DNA: TGCGCCAGCAGCCCCGCGGGAGGCACTGAAGCTTTCTTT; CDR3 protein: CASSPAGGTEAFF; V gene: TRBV4-1; J gene: TRBJ1-1; D gene: .; clone size: .
CDR3 DNA: TGTGCCAGCAGTTACGAGGGTCTCACCGGGGAGCTGTTTTTT; CDR3 protein: CASSYEGLTGELFF; V gene: TRBV6-5; J gene: TRBJ2-2; D gene: .; clone size: .
CDR3 DNA: TGTGCCAGCAGTTTACACATCGGAAACACCATATATTTT; CDR3 protein: CASSLHIGNTIYF; V gene: TRBV28; J gene: TRBJ1-3; D gene: .; clone size: .
CDR3 DNA: TGTGCCAGCAGCTTAGCGGGGGGCGACACTGAAGCTTTCTTT; CDR3 protein: CASSLAGGDTEAFF; V gene: TRBV13; J gene: TRBJ1-1; D gene: .; clone size: .
CDR3 DNA: TGTGCCAGTAGTATAGAAACAGATACGCAGTATTTT; CDR3 protein: CASSIETDTQYF; V gene: TRBV19; J gene: TRBJ2-3; D gene: .; clone size: .
CDR3 DNA: TGTGCCAGCAGTTTCAATACGGGGGCGAACTATGGCTACACCTTC; CDR3 protein: CASSFNTGANYGYTF; V gene: TRBV27; J gene: TRBJ1-2; D gene: .; clone size: .
CDR3 DNA: TGTGCCAGCAGTTCGACAGGGGGCGCATCCCCCTACGAGCAGTACTTC; CDR3 protein: CASSSTGGASPYEQYF; V gene: TRBV28; J gene: TRBJ2-7; D gene: TRBD1; clone size: medium-sized
CDR3 DNA: TGTGCCAGTAGTATCGCGGCTAGCGGGAAATTGGATACGCAGTATTTT; CDR3 protein: CASSIAASGKLDTQYF; V gene: TRBV19; J gene: TRBJ2-3; D gene: TRBD2; clone size: .
CDR3 DNA: TGTGCCAGTATGACCAACACAGATACGCAGTATTTT; CDR3 protein: CASMTNTDTQYF; V gene: TRBV19; J gene: TRBJ2-3; D gene: .; clone size: .
CDR3 DNA: TGTGCCAGCAGCCCCGGGGACTCCTACGAGCAGTACTTC; CDR3 protein: CASSPGDSYEQYF; V gene: TRBV5-6; J gene: TRBJ2-7; D gene: .; clone size: .
CDR3 DNA: TGTGCCAGCAGCAAGGGGACTAGTTCGGACGAGCAGTACTTC; CDR3 protein: CASSKGTSSDEQYF; V gene: TRBV5-4; J gene: TRBJ2-7; D gene: TRBD2; clone size: .
CDR3 DNA: TGTGCCACCAGCAGGCGTGGCGGGACTTCTTACGAGCAGTACTTC; CDR3 protein: CATSRRGGTSYEQYF; V gene: TRBV15; J gene: TRBJ2-7; D gene: .; clone size: .
CDR3 DNA: TGTGCCAGCAGCCCCGGCGGTATCTACGAGCAGTACTTC; CDR3 protein: CASSPGGIYEQYF; V gene: TRBV7-9; J gene: TRBJ2-7; D gene: .; clone size: .
CDR3 DNA: TGTGCCAGCAGTTCCGTTAGTAGCTCCTACAATGAGCAGTTCTTC; CDR3 protein: CASSSVSSSYNEQFF; V gene: TRBV27; J gene: TRBJ2-1; D gene: .; clone size: .
CDR3 DNA: TGTGCCAGCAGAAACACCGGGACAGGGGGCGGGTGGAGTGAAGCTTTCTTT; CDR3 protein: CASRNTGTGGGWSEAFF; V gene: TRBV27; J gene: TRBJ1-1; D gene: TRBD1; clone size: .
CDR3 DNA: TGTGCCAGCAGCGGACTAGCGGGATTGGGCACCGGGGAGCTGTTTTTT; CDR3 protein: CASSGLAGLGTGELFF; V gene: TRBV2; J gene: TRBJ2-2; D gene: TRBD2; clone size: .
CDR3 DNA: TGTGCCAGCAGGGGGTGGGGAGGCGAGACCCAGTACTTC; CDR3 protein: CASRGWGGETQYF; V gene: TRBV2; J gene: TRBJ2-5; D gene: .; clone size: .
CDR3 DNA: TGCAGCGTTGTAACGGTCTCCTACAATGAGCAGTTCTTC; CDR3 protein: CSVVTVSYNEQFF; V gene: TRBV29-1; J gene: TRBJ2-1; D gene: .; clone size: .
CDR3 DNA: TGTGCCAGCAGCCCGGGCCGGGGACGGACCGGGGAGCTGTTTTTT; CDR3 protein: CASSPGRGRTGELFF; V gene: TRBV5-8; J gene: TRBJ2-2; D gene: .; clone size: .
CDR3 DNA: TGTGCCAGCAGTTACGTCGGGGGTCCGAACACTGAAGCTTTCTTT; CDR3 protein: CASSYVGGPNTEAFF; V gene: TRBV6-5; J gene: TRBJ1-1; D gene: .; clone size: .
CDR3 DNA: TGTGCCAGCAGTGACTCCTACGAGCAGTACTTC; CDR3 protein: CASSDSYEQYF; V gene: TRBV6-5; J gene: TRBJ2-7; D gene: .; clone size: .
CDR3 DNA: TGTGCCATCCTACTATTTGGGGGAGGCGAGCAGTACTTC; CDR3 protein: CAILLFGGGEQYF; V gene: TRBV6-1; J gene: TRBJ2-7; D gene: .; clone size: .
CDR3 DNA: TGTGCCAGCACCCTCCCCGGCCGCACTGAAGCTTTCTTT; CDR3 protein: CASTLPGRTEAFF; V gene: TRBV6-6; J gene: TRBJ1-1; D gene: .; clone size: .
CDR3 DNA: TGTGCCAGCAGCCCTACTAGCGGGATGGGCGAGCAGTACTTC; CDR3 protein: CASSPTSGMGEQYF; V gene: TRBV9; J gene: TRBJ2-7; D gene: TRBD2; clone size: .
CDR3 DNA: TGTGCCAGCAGTCGCCGGGGCAGGGCGGACGAGCAGTACTTC; CDR3 protein: CASSRRGRADEQYF; V gene: TRBV11-2; J gene: TRBJ2-7; D gene: .; clone size: .
CDR3 DNA: TGTGCCAGCAGCCATATCGACAGCTCACCCGGGGAAGCTTTCTTT; CDR3 protein: CASSHIDSSPGEAFF; V gene: TRBV4-2; J gene: TRBJ1-1; D gene: .; clone size: .
CDR3 DNA: TGTGCCAGCAGTTTATATGGGGCTGTGGGCAACGAGCAGTACTTC; CDR3 protein: CASSLYGAVGNEQYF; V gene: TRBV28; J gene: TRBJ2-7; D gene: .; clone size: once
CDR3 DNA: TGTGCCAGCAGTTTCCGGGGTGTCTCCTACAATGAGCAGTTCTTC; CDR3 protein: CASSFRGVSYNEQFF; V gene: TRBV28; J gene: TRBJ2-1; D gene: .; clone size: .
CDR3 DNA: TGTGCCAGCTCACAACAGCGGGAGTTGCTACTCGCAGATACGCAGTATTTT; CDR3 protein: CASSQQRELLLADTQYF; V gene: TRBV18; J gene: TRBJ2-3; D gene: TRBD2; clone size: .